A selection of T cell receptor beta chains follows, all from one sample in a study of T cells after yellow fever vaccination. A single record per CDR3 protein comes from TCRdb applying MiXCR to the 5' RACE reads. Among approximately 250,000 distinct CDR3 sequences, approximately 6.8% were seen once, and the ten largest hold about 0.95%. Specimen: CD4+ T cells sorted from PBMCs, collected on the day of the yellow fever booster vaccination. Receptor source: a young man who received the YFV17D yellow fever vaccine. Each CDR3 is given with its conserved first and last residue. Each record gives: J gene, CDR3 length, V gene, D gene, CDR3 protein. The D gene is left open where the match is weak.

J gene: TRBJ2-7; CDR3 length: 15; V gene: TRBV7-2; D gene: -; CDR3 protein: CASSLAASEGHEQYF
J gene: TRBJ2-3; CDR3 length: 14; V gene: TRBV7-8; D gene: -; CDR3 protein: CASSPRGGGDTQYF
J gene: TRBJ2-7; CDR3 length: 14; V gene: TRBV20-1; D gene: TRBD1; CDR3 protein: CSARPFRGSYEQYF
J gene: TRBJ1-6; CDR3 length: 16; V gene: TRBV4-3; D gene: -; CDR3 protein: CASSQDGPGTRSPLHF
J gene: TRBJ2-4; CDR3 length: 18; V gene: TRBV7-8; D gene: -; CDR3 protein: CASSPVTGGAVKKNIQYF
J gene: TRBJ2-1; CDR3 length: 16; V gene: TRBV12-3/TRBV12-4; D gene: -; CDR3 protein: CASSVLVTPSYNEQFF
J gene: TRBJ1-5; CDR3 length: 10; V gene: TRBV27; D gene: -; CDR3 protein: CASGQGPQHF
J gene: TRBJ1-4; CDR3 length: 15; V gene: TRBV6-5; D gene: -; CDR3 protein: CASSYSTLTNEKLFF
J gene: TRBJ2-3; CDR3 length: 14; V gene: TRBV5-1; D gene: -; CDR3 protein: CASSLDGGWDTQYF
J gene: TRBJ2-1; CDR3 length: 9; V gene: TRBV27; D gene: -; CDR3 protein: CASSPPQFF
J gene: TRBJ2-3; CDR3 length: 18; V gene: TRBV5-5; D gene: -; CDR3 protein: CASSTWVWRVRGSDTQYF
J gene: TRBJ2-3; CDR3 length: 14; V gene: TRBV29-1; D gene: -; CDR3 protein: CSVVQARSTDTQYF
J gene: TRBJ1-2; CDR3 length: 15; V gene: TRBV18; D gene: TRBD1; CDR3 protein: CASSETGTGVSGYTF
J gene: TRBJ1-2; CDR3 length: 15; V gene: TRBV2; D gene: TRBD1; CDR3 protein: CASRGTGTGVYGYTF
J gene: TRBJ2-3; CDR3 length: 13; V gene: TRBV5-1; D gene: -; CDR3 protein: CASSLEVGWTQYF
J gene: TRBJ1-5; CDR3 length: 16; V gene: TRBV14; D gene: -; CDR3 protein: CASSKEGSRGNQPQHF
J gene: TRBJ2-3; CDR3 length: 17; V gene: TRBV7-2; D gene: -; CDR3 protein: CASSPSKAGLGTDTQYF
J gene: TRBJ2-7; CDR3 length: 15; V gene: TRBV20-1; D gene: -; CDR3 protein: CSARPARGPYYEQYF
J gene: TRBJ2-2; CDR3 length: 15; V gene: TRBV20-1; D gene: -; CDR3 protein: CSARGLGRNTGELFF
J gene: TRBJ2-5; CDR3 length: 13; V gene: TRBV20-1; D gene: -; CDR3 protein: CSARSPPGETQYF